These 2 T cell receptor beta chains share one sample of origin, sequenced in a study of shared clonotypes between healthy human individuals. Sequencing used immunoSEQ multiplex PCR; TCRdb keeps in-frame clones, though not all of them. The table lists 1,500,000 or so clones, 98% of them singletons, with 0.36% in the top ten. Sequences were obtained from naive CD4+ T cells sorted from blood. Subset meaning: CD45RA+ positively selected. The receptors were sampled from a man aged 30-40 years in good health.

The chain is built from TRBV12-2 and TRBJ2-5; the table calls TRBD2, which could not be checked here. TRBV12-2 is described as a pseudogene. The CDR3 extends over 14 amino acids. CDR3 in amino acids: CASPPVRGQETQYF. The CDR3 DNA reads TGTGCAAGTCCCCCCGTGCGGGGACAAGAGACCCAGTACTTC.

This chain uses TRBV5-5 with TRBJ1-1; D gene ambiguous. In germline, CDR1 is SGHKS, CDR2 YYEKEE (reference sequence). V shed 4 bases and J shed 0 bases, with 10 bases lying between them. This CDR3 region has 14 residues. The DNA for the CDR3 is TGTGCCAGCAGCCATGCTACGATGAACACTGAAGCTTTCTTT. Protein product: CASSHATMNTEAFF.